One sample yielded the 5 T cell receptor beta chains listed below, sequenced in a study of blood T cell repertoires in COVID-19. TCRdb's copy holds only in-frame clones and misses some; the assay was immunoSEQ multiplex PCR. This sample has roughly 250,000 clones, with approximately 90% found just once. The sample taken for sequencing was PBMCs or T cells enriched from blood (not recorded which). Receptors originate from a woman in her twenties or thirties with acute COVID-19.

The chain uses TRBV11-1 and TRBJ1-1, with 8 bases identical to TRBD1. V shed 5 bases, J shed 5 bases, and the junction held 7 bases outside the gene matches. Germline CDR1 SGHAT, CDR2 FQDESV (reference sequence). The CDR3 is 14 residues long. CDR3 in DNA: TGTGCCAGCAGCCGCCACAACAGGGGGACTGAAGCTTTCTTT. Its translation is CASSRHNRGTEAFF.

The rearrangement joins TRBV6-5 to TRBJ2-3; TRBD2 matches 9 bases. The germline V gene has CDR1 MNHEY and CDR2 SVGAGI. J was trimmed by 4 bases and V by 9 bases; bases with no gene match: 11. This CDR3 comprises 15 residues. CDR3 region: CASQKGLAEADTQYF. The CDR3 DNA follows: TGTGCCAGTCAGAAGGGACTAGCAGAGGCAGATACGCAGTATTTT.

The chain couples TRBV6-6 to TRBJ1-3; TRBD1 agrees at 7 bases. The CDR3 is made up of 16 amino acids. After removal of 6 bases from V and 4 bases from J, the junction contained 12 bases not matched to a gene. The germline CDR1 and CDR2 sequences are MNHNY and SVGAGI (reference sequence). The CDR3 spells CASRPEKGAWGNTIYF. The CDR3 bases are TGTGCCAGCAGGCCAGAAAAGGGGGCGTGGGGAAACACCATATATTTT.

This rearrangement joins TRBV7-9 to TRBJ2-1; tentative D call: TRBD2 (6 bases). Germline V gives CDR1 SEHNR, CDR2 FQNEAQ (reference sequence). Trimming removed 4 bases at V and 6 bases at J, with 10 bases between. The CDR3 runs to 13 residues. CDR3 sequence (DNA): TGTGCCAGCAGCTCCGGGGGTAGCAATGAGCAGTTCTTC. Its protein product is CASSSGGSNEQFF.

The chain uses TRBV9 and TRBJ2-1; D possibly corresponds to TRBD2 (5 bases). V was trimmed by 4 bases and J by 7 bases, leaving 12 bases between them. There are 13 residues in the CDR3. Germline V gives CDR1 SGDLS, CDR2 YYNGEE. The chain's CDR3 is CASSLGSPNEQFF. DNA for the CDR3: TGTGCCAGCAGCCTGGGGAGTCCGAATGAGCAGTTCTTC.